The clone carrying this T cell receptor beta chain was detected once. Its antigen is still unknown. The sample carries other DNA sequences with the same CDR3. The germline V gene encodes CDR1 KGHSH and CDR2 LQKENI. Between the trimmed V and J ends, which lost 3 bases and 5 bases, there was a span of 11 bases. The CDR3 is 14 residues long. The rectum was sampled with one to two pinch biopsies at colonoscopy. Before the diagnostic colonoscopy, ulcerative colitis patients were free of immunosuppressive medication. The entry originates in a study of pediatric ulcerative colitis. The protocol was immunoSEQ multiplex PCR, while the TCRdb copy is restricted to in-frame clones and leaves out a portion. The data contain about 40,000 clones, 65% to 80% of them singletons. Study results and caveats: Rectal repertoires separated controls, mild-moderate and acute severe colitis.

The rearrangement joins TRBV18 to TRBJ2-1; tentatively, D is TRBD1 (6 bases). The sample taken for sequencing was gut tissue. The sequence came from a boy between 5 and 17 years old with severe ulcerative colitis. CDR3: CASSPSTGNNEQFF. CDR3 DNA: TGTGCCAGCTCACCCTCGACAGGAAACAATGAGCAGTTCTTC. The whole variable domain, filled in from reference TRBV18 and TRBJ2-1, reads NAGVMQNPRHLVRRRGQEARLRCSPMKGHSHVYWYRQLPEEGLKFMVYLQKENIIDESGMPKERFSAEFPKEGPSILRIQQVVRGDSAAYFCASSPSTGNNEQFFGPGTRLTVL.